The 17 T cell receptor beta chains below all came from one sample that was sequenced in a study of shared clonotypes between healthy human individuals. Some clones are missing from TCRdb's copy, which holds only in-frame ones; the method was immunoSEQ multiplex PCR. Of a few million clones in the sample, around 94% were seen once. Material: naive CD4+ T cells sorted from blood. Described subset: CD45RA+ positively selected. Source of these receptors: a man aged 18-30 years in good health.

The V gene is TRBV9, the J gene TRBJ2-5; D assignment may be TRBD1 or TRBD2 (5 bases each). Looked up from germline, CDR1 is SGDLS and CDR2 is YYNGEE. The CDR3 length is 15 residues. V lost 4 bases to trimming and J lost 4 bases, with 17 bases between them. CDR3 sequence (DNA): TGTGCCAGCAGCCGGGGCGACTCCCAAGGAGAGACCCAGTACTTC. Translating gives CASSRGDSQGETQYF.

This chain joins TRBV5-1 and TRBJ2-3, with D hard to call. The V gene lost 5 bases and the J gene lost 4 bases, with 11 bases spanning the gap. CDR1 is SGHRS and CDR2 is YFSETQ in the germline V gene. This CDR3 spans 13 amino acids. In nucleotides, the CDR3 is TGCGCCAGCAGACCGTTCGCTGCAGATACGCAGTATTTT. It encodes CASRPFAADTQYF.

The chain is built from TRBV4-3 and TRBJ2-3; D is perhaps TRBD1 (5 bases). Germline V gene data show CDR1 as LGHNA and CDR2 as YSLEER. Trimming took 1 base from V and 5 from J, leaving 13 bases between them. This CDR3 region has 15 residues. CDR3 protein: CASSQVTGSVDTQYF. CDR3 bases: TGCGCCAGCAGCCAAGTCACAGGCTCCGTAGATACGCAGTATTTT.

The chain couples TRBV6-5 to TRBJ1-3; 9 nucleotides line up with TRBD1. The junction had 6 bases not matched to a gene; V was cut back by 8 bases and J by 4 bases. The CDR3 has 14 residues. Per the germline V gene, CDR1 is MNHEY and CDR2 is SVGAGI. CDR3 nucleotide sequence: TGTGCCAGCGGGAGACAGGGGGTAGGAAACACCATATATTTT. Translated, it gives CASGRQGVGNTIYF.

The chain employs TRBV5-1 and TRBJ2-7; TRBD2 agrees at 11 bases. With V trimmed by 0 bases and J by 4 bases, 6 bases remained unmatched. This CDR3 comprises 16 residues. Germline values: CDR1 SGHRS, CDR2 YFSETQ. CDR3: CASSLVATSGEYEQYF. In DNA, the CDR3 is TGCGCCAGCAGCTTGGTCGCGACTAGCGGGGAATACGAGCAGTACTTC.

The chain couples TRBV5-5 to TRBJ2-5; TRBD1 might be the D (5 bases). The germline CDR1 and CDR2 sequences are SGHKS and YYEKEE (reference sequence). Trimming took 2 bases from V and 5 from J, leaving 13 bases between them. The CDR3 is 14 residues long. The CDR3 reads CASSFDLRAETQYF. The DNA of the CDR3 is TGTGCCAGCAGCTTTGACCTCAGGGCCGAGACCCAGTACTTC.

CDR3 DNA: TGCGCCAGCAGCCAACCGGACAGGGATGGCGGGGAGCTGTTTTTT. It specifies CASSQPDRDGGELFF. The V gene is TRBV4-1, the J gene TRBJ2-2; 8 bases align to TRBD1. The CDR3 runs to 15 residues. J was trimmed by 7 bases and V by 2 bases; bases with no gene match: 6. The germline CDR1 and CDR2 sequences are MGHRA and YSYEKL.

The chain couples TRBV6-7 to TRBJ2-2; 10 nucleotides align to TRBD2. TRBV6-7 is assigned to the ORF class and has an uncertain function. V lost 0 bases and J lost 4; bases outside the gene matches: 11. The CDR3 totals 19 residues. CDR3 in amino acids: CASSYSGWGLATPTGELFF. The CDR3 DNA is TGTGCCAGCAGTTACTCGGGATGGGGACTAGCGACTCCCACCGGGGAGCTGTTTTTT.

The chain links TRBV19 to TRBJ2-4; weak D call: TRBD2 (6 bases). Trimming removed 7 bases at V and 1 base at J, with 8 bases between. CDR3 length equals 13 residues. Per the germline V gene, CDR1 is LNHDA and CDR2 is SQIVND (reference sequence). CDR3 sequence: CASMGRAKNIQYF. As DNA, the CDR3 is TGTGCCAGTATGGGGAGGGCCAAAAACATTCAGTACTTC.

This chain joins TRBV27 and TRBJ2-1, with 7 bases identical to TRBD1. The germline V gene has CDR1 MNHEY and CDR2 SMNVEV (reference sequence). This CDR3 has 17 residues. The V segment lost 6 bases and the J segment 0 bases; nucleotides outside the gene matches: 11. CDR3 residues: CASSLLEGQSSYNEQFF. In DNA, the CDR3 is TGTGCCAGCAGCCTGCTCGAGGGACAGAGCTCCTACAATGAGCAGTTCTTC.

The V and J genes are TRBV5-1 and TRBJ2-7, with 9 bases identical to TRBD1. Germline values: CDR1 SGHRS, CDR2 YFSETQ. The CDR3 is 15 residues long. The junction had 13 bases not matched to a gene; V was cut back by 7 bases and J by 5 bases. The CDR3 DNA is TGCGCCAGCGCCCCCGGGGACAGGGACTTCAACGAGCAGTACTTC. Its protein product is CASAPGDRDFNEQYF.

The genes are TRBV5-1 and TRBJ2-7, with a weak D call TRBD1 (6 bases). This CDR3 contains 14 residues. The ends were cut back, 0 bases at V and 4 bases at J, with 11 bases in the middle. CDR1 and CDR2 (germline): SGHRS, YFSETQ. CDR3: CASSLELQGYEQYF. In nucleotides, the CDR3 is TGCGCCAGCAGCTTGGAACTACAGGGATACGAGCAGTACTTC.

This chain uses TRBV6-1 with TRBJ1-2; D possibly corresponds to TRBD1 (6 bases). Germline V gene sequence: CDR1 MNHNS, CDR2 SASEGT. V lost 4 bases to trimming and J lost 7 bases, with 10 bases between them. The CDR3 extends over 12 amino acids. The chain's CDR3 is CASSGNRAGYTF. In DNA, the CDR3 is TGTGCCAGCAGTGGCAACAGGGCTGGCTACACCTTC.

The chain joins TRBV7-9 to TRBJ1-1; possible D gene TRBD1, 5 bases. CDR1 and CDR2 (germline): SEHNR, FQNEAQ (reference sequence). The CDR3 is 13 amino acids. Deletions cut 11 bases from V and 7 bases from J, with 20 bases between. The CDR3 sequence is CALGKKGRDEAFF. CDR3 bases: TGTGCCCTTGGAAAAAAGGGGCGCGATGAAGCTTTCTTT.

In its sample, this clone was seen once. The CDR3 coding sequence is TGTGCCAGCAGTTACCTTGGAGTTGGGGCAGATACGCAGTATTTT. Its translation is CASSYLGVGADTQYF. The chain couples TRBV6-5 to TRBJ2-3; D is unresolved. The CDR3 spans 15 residues. CDR1 MNHEY and CDR2 SVGAGI come from the germline V gene. Trimming cost V 2 bases and J 4 bases, with 13 bases left between them.

Concerning this clone: The same CDR3 also results from other DNA sequences found in this sample. J is TRBJ1-1 and V is TRBV7-2; tentatively, D is TRBD1 (5 bases). Trimming left V 1 base short and J 1 base short, with 13 bases between. Germline-derived CDR1 and CDR2 are SGHTA and FQGNSA. The CDR3 has 16 residues. The CDR3 DNA is TGTGCCAGCAGCTTAGGTCCGGGGCGGGGGAACACTGAAGCTTTCTTT. This translates into CASSLGPGRGNTEAFF. The variable domain in full, with the rest retrieved from reference TRBV7-2 and TRBJ1-1, is GAGVSQSPSNKVTEKGKDVELRCDPISGHTALYWYRQSLGQGLEFLIYFQGNSAPDKSGLPSDRFSAERTGGSVSTLTIQRTQQEDSAVYLCASSLGPGRGNTEAFFGQGTRLTVV.

For this clone: Other nucleotide sequences in the sample specify the same CDR3. The rearrangement links TRBV27 to TRBJ2-3; D perhaps matches TRBD1 (6 bases). With 6 bases removed from V and 1 base from J, the gap between germline ends came to 32 bases. This CDR3 has 21 amino acids. The germline gives CDR1 MNHEY, CDR2 SMNVEV (reference sequence). CDR3 in amino acids: CASRSVLGARVRSARTDTQYF. The CDR3 bases are TGTGCCAGCAGATCCGTCTTGGGGGCGCGGGTTCGTTCTGCACGCACAGATACGCAGTATTTT.